This TCR beta chain was captured in a study of T cell changes during pregnancy in multiple sclerosis (dated by TCRdb to the late 2010s). In the study overall: The study looked at changes in the T cell repertoire across pregnancy in women with multiple sclerosis.

Concerning this clone itself: Its recognized antigen is unknown. No base quality values were provided; no much bigger clone lies one nucleotide off.

The CDR3 starts with the cysteine, ends with the phenylalanine, and has 15 residues. Kept here is only the CDR3 DNA, which spans 45 bases and is read in frame from base 1. V and J lose 0 bases and 0 bases, and a span of 9 bases separates them. CDR1 is given as GTSNPN and CDR2 as SVGIG, both from the germline V gene (reference sequence). Library construction relied on the immunoSEQ multiplex PCR assay. TCRdb stores this immuneACCESS table with in-frame sequences only. Part of the clones is absent; in the studies checked, under half of the shortfall reflects unresolved V genes, and no reason is known for the rest. The sample table shows roughly 50,000 clones, and roughly nine tenths are seen once. The ten largest account for approximately 8% of the sample.

The clonotype comes from a female donor with multiple sclerosis, enrolled in a pregnancy study. The specimen was CD8+ T cells from peripheral blood mononuclear cells, collected in the second trimester of pregnancy. The chain was built from TRBV30 and TRBJ2-1; the D segment cannot be called with confidence. The nucleotide sequence reads TGTGCCTGGAGTGTTGCAGCGCACTCCTACAATGAGCAGTTCTTC. The translation is CAWSVAAHSYNEQFF.